The 2 T cell receptor beta chains below were found in one sample sequenced in a study of T cells in Graves' hyperthyroidism and ophthalmopathy. RNA transcripts provided the source from which TCR beta CDR3 regions were amplified. First-round RT-PCR targeting the TCR CDR3 was performed with the HTBI primer set. TCRdb reprocessed the multiplex PCR reads via MiXCR and lists one record per CDR3 protein. The sample lists about 420,000 distinct CDR3 sequences; approximately 14% were seen once. Sequenced: blood. Source of these receptors: a woman aged 18-29 years with Graves' hyperthyroidism.

This clonotype was counted ten times or more. The J gene is TRBJ2-1, the V gene TRBV20-1; 14 bases are a match to TRBD2. The CDR3 is made up of 15 amino acids. V gave up 5 bases and J gave up 9 bases; unmatched junction bases: 9. Germline V gene lookup returns CDR1 DFQATT and CDR2 SNEGSKA (reference sequence). Here the CDR3 DNA reads TGCAGTGCTCTGTCGACTAGCGGGGGGGCAGGTGAGCAGTTCTTC. This translates into CSALSTSGGAGEQFF.

This clonotype has ten or more counts. The gene calls are TRBV29-1 and TRBJ2-2; D unresolved. This CDR3 is 13 amino acids long. Between the trimmed V and J ends, which lost 6 bases and 1 base, there was a span of 9 bases. Germline CDR1 reads SQVTM; CDR2 reads ANQGSEA. In nucleotides, the CDR3 is TGCAGCGTCACAATGGAGAACACCGGGGAGCTGTTTTTT. Protein: CSVTMENTGELFF.